The sequence of this T cell receptor (beta chain) was determined in a study of T-cell reconstitution after alpha-beta-depleted transplantation in children. This clonotype was picked up a small number of times. Its antigen remains unidentified. Study results and limitations: Surviving thymic progenitors and recipient T cells were the source of high TCRbeta diversity at day 60 in some patients. Newly produced T cells mostly provided counts and TCRbeta diversity after one year, as hyperexpanded clones declined. There were reportedly several hundred expanded graft clones from which alpha-beta T cells came about two months after transplant.

CDR3 length: 13 amino acids. Germline values: CDR1 ENHRY, CDR2 SYGVKD. Deletions cut 3 bases from V and 4 bases from J, with 9 bases between. This sample's TCRbeta library carried unique molecular identifier barcodes. TCRdb processed the PCR reads anew with MiXCR; each CDR3 protein has one entry. This table has approximately 980,000 distinct CDR3 sequences, under 30% appearing once. The genes are TRBV10-3 and TRBJ2-5; no clear D gene. The TCR comes from a boy younger than two who had a stem cell transplant for SCID, so the T cells may come from the graft donor. The sample consisted of PBMCs, mostly from graft donor cells, taken 360 days after TCRalphabeta/CD19-depleted stem cell transplant. The CDR3 region is CAISDTPAETQYF. CDR3 sequence (DNA): TGTGCCATCAGTGATACCCCGGCAGAGACCCAGTACTTC.